The rows below give T cell receptor beta chains drawn from one sample of a study of OX40 agonist ivuxolimab in advanced cancers. Some clones are missing from TCRdb's copy, which holds only in-frame ones; the method was immunoSEQ multiplex PCR. The data show 100,000 to 150,000 clones, 80% to 95% seen once. Sequenced material: CD4+ or CD8+ T cells sorted from blood, taken in a trial of the OX40 agonist ivuxolimab. The source is an adult with an advanced solid tumor such as melanoma, head and neck, liver or kidney cancer. Both conserved end residues are part of each CDR3. Fields, in order: D gene, J gene, V gene, clone size, CDR3 protein, CDR3 DNA. A D gene is named only where the DNA matches it firmly. Size values are once, few and many counts, or a class for expanded clones, and some rows have none.

>TRBD2|TRBJ2-1|TRBV7-8|-
CASSLFSTSGGNEQFF
TGTGCCAGCAGCTTATTTTCGACTAGCGGGGGTAATGAGCAGTTCTTC
>TRBD1|TRBJ1-2|TRBV19|-
CASSIDHRGPRGYTF
TGTGCCAGTAGTATAGATCACAGGGGGCCGCGTGGCTACACCTTC
>TRBD2|TRBJ2-5|TRBV5-4|-
CASSLVAGGQGTQYF
TGTGCCAGCAGCCTCGTAGCGGGAGGCCAGGGGACCCAGTACTTC
>-|TRBJ1-1|TRBV7-9|-
CASSGPPGGAFF
TGTGCCAGCAGCGGCCCACCTGGCGGAGCTTTCTTT
>TRBD1|TRBJ1-5|TRBV19|-
CASSITGVGQPQHF
TGTGCCAGTAGTATTACAGGGGTGGGCCAGCCCCAGCATTTT
>-|TRBJ2-1|TRBV9|-
CASSVVVAENEQFF
TGTGCCAGCAGCGTAGTTGTAGCGGAGAATGAGCAGTTCTTC
>-|TRBJ1-2|TRBV19|-
CASTPRGSYGYTF
TGTGCCAGTACCCCCAGGGGATCCTATGGCTACACCTTC
>-|TRBJ1-6|TRBV7-2|-
CASSLRPGYGVNNSPLHF
TGTGCCAGCAGCTTACGGCCCGGGTACGGAGTTAATAATTCACCCCTCCACTTT
>-|TRBJ2-4|TRBV18|-
CASSPQGPVMDIQYF
TGTGCCAGCTCACCACAGGGACCCGTGATGGACATTCAGTACTTC
>-|TRBJ2-2|TRBV7-3|-
CASSLGSTTGELFF
TGTGCCAGCAGCTTAGGCAGCACCACCGGGGAGCTGTTTTTT
>-|TRBJ1-1|TRBV2|-
CASSEGTTVAFF
TGTGCCAGCAGTGAAGGGACCACGGTAGCTTTCTTT
>-|TRBJ2-3|TRBV6-5|once
CASSPGVVDTQYF
TGTGCCAGCAGTCCTGGAGTGGTAGATACGCAGTATTTT
>-|TRBJ1-5|TRBV12-5|-
CASGSGGGQPQHF
TGTGCTAGTGGTTCGGGGGGGGGACAGCCCCAGCATTTT
>-|TRBJ2-5|TRBV5-1|-
CASSRAGDQETQYF
TGCGCCAGCAGCCGAGCAGGGGATCAAGAGACCCAGTACTTC
>-|TRBJ1-4|TRBV5-1|-
CASSLFGAANEKLFF
TGCGCCAGCAGCTTGTTTGGGGCGGCTAATGAAAAACTGTTTTTT
>TRBD2|TRBJ2-5|TRBV11-2|-
CASSPGLALQETQYF
TGTGCCAGCAGCCCGGGACTAGCGCTCCAAGAGACCCAGTACTTC
>-|TRBJ1-2|TRBV19|-
CASSTAQGTTYGYTF
TGTGCCAGTAGTACAGCCCAGGGGACAACCTATGGCTACACCTTC
>-|TRBJ2-3|TRBV5-1|-
CASSLYSGGTDTQYF
TGCGCCAGCAGCTTGTATTCGGGAGGCACAGATACGCAGTATTTT
>-|TRBJ2-1|TRBV7-2|-
CASSFKGWNQLFF
TGTGCCAGCAGCTTCAAAGGTTGGAACCAGCTGTTCTTC
>TRBD1|TRBJ2-7|TRBV7-8|-
CASSRGTGAYEQYF
TGTGCCAGCAGCCGCGGGACAGGGGCCTACGAGCAGTACTTC
>-|TRBJ1-4|TRBV13|-
CASSQRTATNEKLFF
TGTGCCAGCAGCCAACGGACAGCAACTAATGAAAAACTGTTTTTT